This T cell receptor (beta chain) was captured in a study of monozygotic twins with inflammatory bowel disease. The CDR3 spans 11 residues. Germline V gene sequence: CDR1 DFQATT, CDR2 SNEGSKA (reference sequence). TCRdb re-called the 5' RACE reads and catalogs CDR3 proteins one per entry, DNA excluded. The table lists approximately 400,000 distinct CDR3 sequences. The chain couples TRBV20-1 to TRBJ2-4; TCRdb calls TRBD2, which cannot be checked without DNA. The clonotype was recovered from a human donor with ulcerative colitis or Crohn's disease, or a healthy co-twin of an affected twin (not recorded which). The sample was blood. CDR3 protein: CSVVGGNIQYF.